These 6 T cell receptor beta chains share one sample of origin, sequenced in a study of blood T cell repertoires in COVID-19 (TCRdb year 2020). The library was obtained by the immunoSEQ multiplex PCR assay. TCRdb provides this immuneACCESS table in a form limited to in-frame rearrangements. Some clones are lacking; in checked studies, under half of them reflect an unresolved V gene, and why the rest are absent is not known. Recorded for this sample are 210,000 or so clones; about four fifths of them occurred a single time. Clones ranked in the top ten supply 1.8% of the sample. The sample was PBMCs or T cells enriched from blood (not recorded which). The receptor set was obtained from a man aged 60-69 years who had recovered from COVID-19.

This chain uses TRBV5-1 with TRBJ2-6; a weak D match, TRBD1 (5 bases). V gave up 5 bases and J gave up 0 bases, with 6 bases separating them. Germline CDR1 is SGHRS and CDR2 is YFSETQ. The CDR3 extends over 14 amino acids. CDR3 region: CASSDSSGANVLTF. Written as DNA, the CDR3 is TGCGCCAGCAGTGACAGCTCTGGGGCCAACGTCCTGACTTTC.

V is TRBV7-3 and J is TRBJ2-5, with 8 bases that match TRBD2. The V gene's germline CDR1 is SGHTA and CDR2 FQGTGA. The junction had 7 bases not matched to a gene; V was cut back by 5 bases and J by 5 bases. CDR3 length equals 14 residues. CDR3 DNA sequence: TGTGCCAGCAGCAAGATAGCGGGGTTGGAGACCCAGTACTTC. This sequence encodes CASSKIAGLETQYF.

V usage is TRBV7-2 and J usage is TRBJ2-1; no reliable D call. The CDR3 is 15 amino acids. With 7 bases removed from V and 0 bases from J, the gap between germline ends came to 13 bases. The germline gives CDR1 SGHTA, CDR2 FQGNSA. The CDR3, as DNA: TGTGCCAGCACCCAAAGTGAGAACTCCTACAATGAGCAGTTCTTC. Translation: CASTQSENSYNEQFF.

The chain recombines TRBV7-8 with TRBJ1-6, with 9 bases identical to TRBD1. Germline V gives CDR1 SGHVS, CDR2 FQNEAQ. CDR3 length equals 17 residues. The trim removed 0 bases at V and 1 base at J, leaving 1 base unmatched. CDR3 bases: TGTGCCAGCAGCTTAGCGGGACAGGGTTCCTATAATTCACCCCTCCACTTT. Its translation is CASSLAGQGSYNSPLHF.

The sample holds one count of this clone. V is TRBV19 and J is TRBJ1-5; D may be TRBD1 (5 bases). The CDR3 loop spans 13 amino acids. V lost 3 bases, J lost 6 bases, and 9 bases lay in between. CDR1 LNHDA and CDR2 SQIVND come from the germline V gene (reference sequence). As DNA, the CDR3 is TGTGCCAGTAGTATTGACAGATCTCAGCCCCAGCATTTT. This encodes CASSIDRSQPQHF.

V and J are TRBV12-5 and TRBJ2-1; 7 bases match TRBD1. The CDR3 spans 15 residues. The ends lost 1 base at V and 5 bases at J; junction bases unmatched: 5. CDR1 and CDR2 (germline): LGHNT, FRNRAP. The CDR3 region is CASGLADRGHNEQFF. DNA for the CDR3: TGTGCTAGTGGTTTGGCGGATAGGGGGCACAATGAGCAGTTCTTC.